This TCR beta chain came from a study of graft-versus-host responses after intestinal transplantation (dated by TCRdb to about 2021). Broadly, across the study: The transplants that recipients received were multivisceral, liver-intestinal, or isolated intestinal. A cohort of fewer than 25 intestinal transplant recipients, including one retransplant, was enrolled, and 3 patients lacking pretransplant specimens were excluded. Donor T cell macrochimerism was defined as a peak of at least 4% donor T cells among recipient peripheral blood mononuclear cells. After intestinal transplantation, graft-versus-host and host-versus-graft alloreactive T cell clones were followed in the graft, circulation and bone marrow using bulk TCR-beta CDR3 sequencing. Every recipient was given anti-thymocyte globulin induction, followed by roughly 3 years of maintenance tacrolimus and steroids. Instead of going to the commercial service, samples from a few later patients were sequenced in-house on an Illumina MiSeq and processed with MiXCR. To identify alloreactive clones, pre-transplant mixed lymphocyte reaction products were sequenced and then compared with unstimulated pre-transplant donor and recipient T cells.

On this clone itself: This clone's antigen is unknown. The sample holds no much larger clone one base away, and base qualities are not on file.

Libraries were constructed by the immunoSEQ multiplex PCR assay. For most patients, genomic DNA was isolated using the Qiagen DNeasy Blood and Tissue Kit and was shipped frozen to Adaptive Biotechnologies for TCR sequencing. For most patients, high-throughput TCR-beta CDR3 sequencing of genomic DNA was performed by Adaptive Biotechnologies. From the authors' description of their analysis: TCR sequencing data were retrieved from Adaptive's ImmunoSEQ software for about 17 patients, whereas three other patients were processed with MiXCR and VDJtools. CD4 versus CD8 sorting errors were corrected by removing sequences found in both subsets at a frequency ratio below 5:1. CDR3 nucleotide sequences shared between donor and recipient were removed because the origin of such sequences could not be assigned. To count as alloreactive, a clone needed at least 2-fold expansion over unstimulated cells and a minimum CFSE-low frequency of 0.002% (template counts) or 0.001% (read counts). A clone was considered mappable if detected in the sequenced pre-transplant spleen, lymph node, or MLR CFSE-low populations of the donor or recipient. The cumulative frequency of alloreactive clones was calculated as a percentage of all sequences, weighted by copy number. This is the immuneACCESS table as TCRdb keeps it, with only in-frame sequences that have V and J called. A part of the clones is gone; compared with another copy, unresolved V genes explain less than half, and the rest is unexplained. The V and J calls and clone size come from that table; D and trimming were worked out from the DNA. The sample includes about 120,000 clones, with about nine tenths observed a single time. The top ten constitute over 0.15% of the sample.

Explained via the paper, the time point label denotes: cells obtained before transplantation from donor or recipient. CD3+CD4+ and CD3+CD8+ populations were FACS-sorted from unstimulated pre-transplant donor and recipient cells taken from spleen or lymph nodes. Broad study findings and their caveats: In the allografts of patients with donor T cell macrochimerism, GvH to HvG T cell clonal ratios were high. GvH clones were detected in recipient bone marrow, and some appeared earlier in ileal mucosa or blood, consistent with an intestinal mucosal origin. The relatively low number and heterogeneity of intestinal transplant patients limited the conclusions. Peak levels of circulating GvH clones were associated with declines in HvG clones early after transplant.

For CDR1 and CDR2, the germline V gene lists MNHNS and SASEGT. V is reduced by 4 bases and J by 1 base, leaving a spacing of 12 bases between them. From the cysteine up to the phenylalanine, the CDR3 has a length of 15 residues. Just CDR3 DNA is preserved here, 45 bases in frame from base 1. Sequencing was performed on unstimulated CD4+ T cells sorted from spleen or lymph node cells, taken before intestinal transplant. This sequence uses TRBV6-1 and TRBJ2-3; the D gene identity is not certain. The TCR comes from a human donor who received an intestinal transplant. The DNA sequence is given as TGTGCCAGCAGTGTAGCAGCTCTAGGCACAGATACGCAGTATTTT. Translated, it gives CASSVAALGTDTQYF.